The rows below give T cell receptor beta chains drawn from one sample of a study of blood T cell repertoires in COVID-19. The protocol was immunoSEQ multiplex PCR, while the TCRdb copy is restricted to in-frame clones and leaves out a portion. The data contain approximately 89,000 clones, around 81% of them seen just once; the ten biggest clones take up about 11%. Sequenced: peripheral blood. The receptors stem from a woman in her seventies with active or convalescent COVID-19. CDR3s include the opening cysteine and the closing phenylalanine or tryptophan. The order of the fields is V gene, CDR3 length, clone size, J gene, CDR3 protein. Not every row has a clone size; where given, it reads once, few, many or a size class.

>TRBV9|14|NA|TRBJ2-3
CASSVSGRADTQYF
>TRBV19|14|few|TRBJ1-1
CASGPGQSNTEAFF
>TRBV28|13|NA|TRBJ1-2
CASRGTLNYGYTF
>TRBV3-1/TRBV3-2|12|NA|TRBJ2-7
CASSLLDGEQYF
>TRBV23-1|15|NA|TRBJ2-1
CASSQSVAEYNEQFF
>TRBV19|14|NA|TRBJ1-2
CASSSTATNYGYTF
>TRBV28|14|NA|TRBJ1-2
CASMTTGNSYGYTF
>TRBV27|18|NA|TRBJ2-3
CASSLSPVAGGDTDTQYF
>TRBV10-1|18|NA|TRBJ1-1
CASSSSLRGQAWNTEAFF
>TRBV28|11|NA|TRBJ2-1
CASSLRGEQFF
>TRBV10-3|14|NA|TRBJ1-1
CAISEPGLAHEAFF
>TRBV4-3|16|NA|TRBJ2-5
CASSQEGLAGQETQYF
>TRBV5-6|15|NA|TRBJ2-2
CASSLLAGSTGELFF
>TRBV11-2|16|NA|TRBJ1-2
CASSSLRTPGAYGYTF
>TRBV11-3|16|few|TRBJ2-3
CASSRGAGVSTDTQYF
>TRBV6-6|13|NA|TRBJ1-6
CASSEFSHSPLHF
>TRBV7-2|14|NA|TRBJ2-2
CASSSDRNTGELFF
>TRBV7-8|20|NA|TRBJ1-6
CASSLAFTGQGASYNSPLHF
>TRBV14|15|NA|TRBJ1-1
CASSQDLVVVSEAFF
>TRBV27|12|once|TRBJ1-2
CASSGDSYGYTF
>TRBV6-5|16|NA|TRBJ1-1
CASSYVGISTKREAFF
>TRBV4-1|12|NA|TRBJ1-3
CASSREGNTIYF
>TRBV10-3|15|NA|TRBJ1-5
CASRIPGQGNQPQHF
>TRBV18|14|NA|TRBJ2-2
CASSPPESTGELFF
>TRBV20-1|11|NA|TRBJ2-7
CSARTGQGQYF
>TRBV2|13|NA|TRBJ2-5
CARTSGRGETQYF
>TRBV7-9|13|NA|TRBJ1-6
CASSLQGSSPLHF
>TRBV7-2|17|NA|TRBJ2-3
CASRMTGGLSSTDTQYF
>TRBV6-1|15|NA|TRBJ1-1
CASSEFSSGVTEAFF
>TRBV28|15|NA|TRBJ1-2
CASSGRRGGDYGYTF
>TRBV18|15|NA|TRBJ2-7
CASSPGLAFSYEQYF
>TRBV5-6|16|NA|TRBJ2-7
CASSSYQRTSSYEQYF
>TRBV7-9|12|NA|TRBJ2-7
CASSFPGREQYF
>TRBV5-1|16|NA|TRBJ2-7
CASSLTGGLPSYEQYF
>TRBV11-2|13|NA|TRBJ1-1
CASSSNMNTEAFF
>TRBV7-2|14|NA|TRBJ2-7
CASSLSSGATEQYF